The 14 T cell receptor beta chains in this list originate from one sample, sequenced in a study of blood T cell repertoires in COVID-19. Some clones are missing from TCRdb's copy, which holds only in-frame ones; the method was immunoSEQ multiplex PCR. The sample includes approximately 200,000 clones, approximately 87% seen only once; the top ten take approximately 18%. The sequencing input was peripheral blood. The receptors were sampled from a person aged 65 to 79 with COVID-19, enrolled during active disease.

The rearrangement links TRBV15 to TRBJ1-2, with 8 bases matching TRBD1. With 5 bases clipped from V and 4 bases from J, the junction kept 9 bases outside the gene matches. Germline V lookup: CDR1 LNHNV, CDR2 YYDKDF (reference sequence). The CDR3 covers 15 residues. Here the CDR3 reads CATSSSGTGLYGYTF. CDR3 in DNA: TGTGCCACCAGCTCTTCCGGGACAGGTCTCTATGGCTACACCTTC.

The chain uses TRBV6-6 and TRBJ1-4; tentative D call: TRBD1 (6 bases). The germline V gene has CDR1 MNHNY and CDR2 SVGAGI (reference sequence). The length of the CDR3 is 14 residues. V was trimmed by 2 bases and J by 5 bases, leaving 9 bases between them. The CDR3 here is CASSYDRRNEKLFF. CDR3 coding DNA: TGTGCCAGCAGTTACGACAGGCGGAATGAAAAACTGTTTTTT.

The chain uses TRBV5-4 and TRBJ1-1; 7 bases match TRBD1. The CDR3 runs to 15 residues. Germline V gene lookup returns CDR1 SGHNT and CDR2 YYREEE (reference sequence). The V gene end was trimmed by 4 bases and the J gene end by 5 bases; junction bases not matched to a gene: 11. The CDR3 DNA reads TGTGCCAGCAGCCCAAGGCGACAGGGACCGACTGAAGCTTTCTTT. Translated: CASSPRRQGPTEAFF.

The chain links TRBV28 to TRBJ1-3, with D possibly being TRBD1 (5 bases). Per the germline V gene, CDR1 is MDHEN and CDR2 is SYDVKM. Trimming removed 3 bases from V and 2 bases from J, with 14 bases in between. The CDR3 totals 16 residues. In DNA form, the CDR3 reads TGTGCCAGCAGTTTTCCACAGGCTCATCCTGGAAACACCATATATTTT. Translating gives CASSFPQAHPGNTIYF.

This clone showed up just a few times. V usage is TRBV27 and J usage is TRBJ1-6; 8 bases are a match to TRBD1. Trimming at V came to 3 bases and at J to 10 bases, leaving 8 bases not matched to a gene. The germline CDR1 and CDR2 sequences are MNHEY and SMNVEV (reference sequence). There are 15 residues in the CDR3. CDR3 coding DNA: TGTGCCAGCAGTTTGGGGCCAGGGGGCCAGTCACCCCTCCACTTT. Amino acids: CASSLGPGGQSPLHF.

This chain joins TRBV3-1 (or the pseudogene TRBV3-2) and TRBJ2-5, with unresolved D. The CDR3 consists of 11 residues. The germline V gene has CDR1 LGHDT and CDR2 YNNKEL (reference sequence). Deletions cut 4 bases from V and 3 bases from J, with 3 bases between. The CDR3 is CASSLKETQYF. Written as DNA, the CDR3 is TGTGCCAGCAGCCTCAAAGAGACCCAGTACTTC.

The chain is built from TRBV7-6 and TRBJ2-3, with 13 bases aligning to TRBD2. The CDR3 sequence is 18 residues long. J was trimmed by 9 bases and V by 5 bases; bases with no gene match: 17. Germline CDR1 SGHVS, CDR2 FNYEAQ. This chain's CDR3 is CASSPLGGLAGDSETQYF. The CDR3 coding sequence is TGTGCCAGCAGCCCCCTAGGCGGACTAGCGGGAGATTCTGAAACGCAGTATTTT. Drawing the rest from reference TRBV7-6 and TRBJ2-3, the complete variable domain is GAGVSQSPRYKVTKRGQDVALRCDPISGHVSLYWYRQALGQGPEFLTYFNYEAQQDKSGLPNDRFSAERPEGSISTLTIQRTEQRDSAMYRCASSPLGGLAGDSETQYFGPGTRLTVL.

The V and J genes are TRBV7-2 and TRBJ2-7; the match to TRBD2 covers 7 bases. V gave up 5 bases and J gave up 6 bases; unmatched junction bases: 7. Germline-derived CDR1 and CDR2 are SGHTA and FQGNSA. The length of the CDR3 is 13 residues. Here the CDR3 reads CASSLGGAGEQYF. DNA of the CDR3: TGTGCCAGCAGCCTGGGAGGGGCTGGCGAGCAGTACTTC.

The rearrangement links TRBV6-5 to TRBJ2-1; 10 positions agree with TRBD2. CDR1 is MNHEY, CDR2 SVGAGI, per germline. J lost 5 bases, V lost 8 bases, and 9 bases had no gene match. CDR3 size: 15 residues. As DNA, the CDR3 is TGTGCCAGCGGCCTCCTAGCGGGAGCGAACAATGAGCAGTTCTTC. Protein product: CASGLLAGANNEQFF.

The V call is TRBV27, the J call TRBJ1-6, with a tentative D call TRBD1 (5 bases). Trimming removed 4 bases from V and 7 bases from J, with 11 bases in between. The germline V gene has CDR1 MNHEY and CDR2 SMNVEV (reference sequence). This CDR3 has 14 residues. DNA of the CDR3: TGTGCCAGCAGTTATAGGGGCAGCAATTCACCCCTCCACTTT. This gives the protein CASSYRGSNSPLHF.

The V and J genes are TRBV9 and TRBJ2-3; TRBD2 agrees at 8 bases. This CDR3 spans 14 amino acids. V shed 3 bases, J shed 6 bases, and the junction held 6 bases outside the gene matches. Germline V lookup: CDR1 SGDLS, CDR2 YYNGEE. The CDR3 spells CASSEAGAGDTQYF. CDR3 nucleotides: TGTGCCAGCAGCGAAGCGGGAGCAGGGGATACGCAGTATTTT.

This clone was found a few times. V is TRBV14 and J is TRBJ2-1, with 10 bases lining up with TRBD1. The J segment lost 5 bases and the V segment lost 0 bases, leaving 13 bases of the junction unmatched. CDR3 length: 19 residues. Germline CDR1 is SGHDN and CDR2 is FVKESK. CDR3 sequence reads: CASSQDTVWRDRGHNEQFF. CDR3 coding DNA: TGTGCCAGCAGCCAAGACACGGTTTGGAGGGACAGGGGACACAATGAGCAGTTCTTC. The variable domain in full, with the rest retrieved from reference TRBV14 and TRBJ2-1, is EAGVTQFPSHSVIEKGQTVTLRCDPISGHDNLYWYRRVMGKEIKFLLHFVKESKQDESGMPNNRFLAERTGGTYSTLKVQPAELEDSGVYFCASSQDTVWRDRGHNEQFFGPGTRLTVL.

Concerning this clone itself: Other DNA sequences in this specimen translate into the identical CDR3. The genes are TRBV28 and TRBJ1-6; tentative D call: TRBD1 (5 bases). CDR1 MDHEN and CDR2 SYDVKM come from the germline V gene. Trimming shortened V by 6 bases and J by 10 bases, and 16 bases separated the two germline ends. This CDR3 has 14 amino acids. CDR3 in amino acids: CASRTGGEDSPLHF. CDR3 nucleotides: TGTGCCAGCAGAACCGGGGGGGAAGACTCACCCCTCCACTTT. The variable domain in full, with the rest retrieved from reference TRBV28 and TRBJ1-6, is DVKVTQSSRYLVKRTGEKVFLECVQDMDHENMFWYRQDPGLGLRLIYFSYDVKMKEKGDIPEGYSVSREKKERFSLILESASTNQTSMYLCASRTGGEDSPLHFGNGTRLTVT.

The V gene is TRBV28, the J gene TRBJ1-4; no clear D. CDR3 length equals 13 residues. Germline assignment: CDR1 MDHEN and CDR2 SYDVKM. V lost 3 bases and J lost 6, with 8 bases in between. CDR3 sequence reads: CASSFNRDEKLFF. In nucleotides, the CDR3 is TGTGCCAGCAGTTTCAATCGAGATGAAAAACTGTTTTTT.